The entry that follows covers one T cell receptor beta chain sequence. Its antigen is currently unknown. TCR beta CDR3 regions were amplified from RNA. With the HTBI primer set, the TCR CDR3 went through a first round of RT-PCR. TCRdb re-called the multiplex PCR reads through MiXCR, storing one row per CDR3 protein. The sample includes about 640,000 distinct CDR3 sequences, around 20% of them seen just once. At least 3 on the Clinical Activity Score was recorded for ophthalmopathy patients, who also had NOSPECS grade at least 4 and duration under 3 months. Uncontrolled infection, other autoimmune disease, pregnancy or lactation excluded patients. This specimen comes from a study of T cells in Graves' hyperthyroidism and ophthalmopathy. This CDR3 spans 16 amino acids. Germline loops: CDR1 LNHDA, CDR2 SQIVND (reference sequence). With V trimmed by 6 bases and J by 2 bases, 10 bases remained unmatched.

Study-wide findings and caveats: Blood also showed most of the thyroid clonotypes that were expanded above 0.001. For ophthalmopathy, model prediction preceded onset by a median roughly 6.5 months.

The sequenced sample was blood. This sequence was found in a man aged 30-40 years with Graves' ophthalmopathy. V and J are TRBV19 and TRBJ1-2; 9 positions agree with TRBD1. CDR3 DNA: TGTGCCAGTAGACCCTCGGAGGGACAGGGAAACTATGGCTACACCTTC. Amino acids: CASRPSEGQGNYGYTF.